These T cell receptor beta chains were read from a single sample in a study of tumor-infiltrating lymphocytes in primary liver carcinoma. MiXCR was run by TCRdb on the multiplex PCR reads, yielding one entry per CDR3 protein. Of 180,000 or so distinct CDR3 sequences detected, 50% to 75% appear once; the ten largest clones hold 72%. The source material was peripheral blood. The receptors derive from a man aged 35 to 55 with primary liver carcinoma and hepatitis B virus infection. CDR3s include the opening cysteine and the closing phenylalanine or tryptophan.

v_call cdr3_aa
TRBV14 CASCPLGLLNEQFF
TRBV6-6 CASSYLSGRTRETQYF
TRBV11-2 CASSFSLPSLNTETFF
TRBV6-5 CASTRGGREGNEQFF
TRBV29-1 CSVYVSETQYF
TRBV12-3/TRBV12-4 CASSLQSDTGELFF
TRBV6-6 CASTLQGLARSSYEQYF
TRBV6-6 CASSLGLAGIMGELFF
TRBV29-1 CSVRTSGRYEQYF
TRBV5-5 CASSLVGISYEQYF
TRBV5-5 CASSWTQDSYNEQFF
TRBV28 CTSSLHGNDSPLHF
TRBV10-1 CASSESEGVPGELFF
TRBV12-3/TRBV12-4 CASSLAHKGAEAFF
TRBV5-4 CASSLGQVSGANVLTF
TRBV7-9 CASSTYVNTEAFF
TRBV6-2/TRBV6-3 CASSRRQQETQYF
TRBV12-3/TRBV12-4 CASTSKREGTGELFF
TRBV6-4 CASSDDPSAAGQFF
TRBV14 CASSQDRDGKLFF
TRBV10-1 CASRLTDWRGPYNEQFF
TRBV10-1 CANSSGTSAYEQYF
TRBV11-2 CASNLEGTAYEQYF
TRBV12-5 CASARSLAGPTDTQYF
TRBV11-2 CASTRGFQGFRNWEQFF
TRBV12-3/TRBV12-4 CASRRDRGTGIKNIQYF
TRBV28 CASRGGGLGYEQYF
TRBV6-5 CASSYSGTPNSGNTIYF
TRBV4-1 CASSHLRVAQNIQYF
TRBV6-6 CASSHPGDETQYF
TRBV11-2 CASSLWTSGPEQYF
TRBV11-2 CARSPQGSQRQFF
TRBV11-2 CASSSLIGTTSTDTHYF
TRBV29-1 CSVEPLTEVEEKLFF
TRBV6-1 CASSASGQGFYEQYF
TRBV12-3/TRBV12-4 CASSDGGPSYNEQFF
TRBV30 CAWRGGLAATGELFF
TRBV6-2/TRBV6-3 CAGSLQGDTQYF
TRBV29-1 CSVMDRGGSNQPQHF
TRBV29-1 CSAGTATINEQYF
TRBV29-1 CSAVRDTVYNEQFF
TRBV12-3/TRBV12-4 CASSLVPPDNSPLHF
TRBV11-1 CASSLVQGYEQYF
TRBV14 CASSPGQLNEQFF
TRBV4-1 CASSQESKGQIYEQYF
TRBV28 CASSVTTGLYEQYF
TRBV6-1 CASSEAQQDIYGYTF
TRBV13 CASSFGGYSSSTEAFF
TRBV28 CASSSTTGNTDQPQHF
TRBV11-2 CASTSISGRNEQFF
TRBV5-6 CASSMTRGAATEAFF
TRBV4-1 CASSQECSVGTGELFF